This entry describes one TCR beta chain. Its antigen is unknown. Profiling relied on immunoSEQ multiplex PCR, and the TCRdb table lists in-frame clones only, not all of them. The top ten hold 0.84% of the sample, which has about 100,000 clones, 83% seen once. This specimen comes from a study of radiotherapy plus CTLA-4 blockade in lung cancer. Study outcomes and limitations: Radiotherapy was combined with ipilimumab, and tumor-derived TCR clones then expanded in blood.

Germline V lookup: CDR1 KGHSH, CDR2 LQKENI. The CDR3 is 13 amino acids. Trimming at V came to 3 bases and at J to 8 bases, leaving 6 bases not matched to a gene. The clonotype was recovered from a human donor with non-small cell lung cancer who had stable disease on radiotherapy plus ipilimumab. The sequencing here drew on peripheral blood, taken from a patient treated with radiotherapy plus ipilimumab. The chain couples TRBV18 to TRBJ1-2; 7 bases map to TRBD1. The CDR3 region is CASSPDRVEGYTF. DNA for the CDR3: TGTGCCAGCTCACCCGACAGGGTGGAGGGCTACACCTTC.